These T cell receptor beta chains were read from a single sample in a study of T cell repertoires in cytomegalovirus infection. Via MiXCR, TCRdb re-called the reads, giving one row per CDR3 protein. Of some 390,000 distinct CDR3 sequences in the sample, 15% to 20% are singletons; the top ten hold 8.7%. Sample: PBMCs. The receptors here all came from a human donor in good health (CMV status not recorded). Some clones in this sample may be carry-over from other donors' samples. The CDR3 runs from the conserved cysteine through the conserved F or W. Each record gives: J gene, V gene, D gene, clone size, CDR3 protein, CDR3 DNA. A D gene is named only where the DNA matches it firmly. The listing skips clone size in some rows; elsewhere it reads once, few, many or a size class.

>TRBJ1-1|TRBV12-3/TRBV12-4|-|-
CASTPQGLGTEAFF
TGTGCCAGCACCCCCCAGGGATTGGGCACTGAAGCTTTCTTT
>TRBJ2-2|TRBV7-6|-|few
CASSLTGTNTGELFF
TGTGCCAGCAGCTTAACAGGCACGAACACCGGGGAGCTGTTTTTT
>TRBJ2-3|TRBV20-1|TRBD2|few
CSAYAGGRDTQYF
TGCAGTGCTTACGCGGGAGGGCGGGATACGCAGTATTTT
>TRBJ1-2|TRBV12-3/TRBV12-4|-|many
CASSPSPTGFYGYTF
TGTGCCAGCAGCCCGTCACCCACGGGATTCTATGGCTACACCTTC
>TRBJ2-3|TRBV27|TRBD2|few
CASSPEGLAGGGSTDTQYF
TGTGCCAGCAGTCCGGAGGGACTAGCGGGAGGAGGGAGCACAGATACGCAGTATTTT
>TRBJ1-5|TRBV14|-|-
CASSQGQSGQPQHF
TGTGCCAGCAGCCAGGGGCAGAGCGGGCAGCCCCAGCATTTT
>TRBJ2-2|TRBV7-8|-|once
CASSSEAVKNTGELFF
TGTGCCAGCAGCTCAGAGGCAGTTAAGAACACCGGGGAGCTGTTTTTT
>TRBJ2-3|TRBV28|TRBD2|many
CASSLYSGGTTSTDTQYF
TGTGCCAGCAGTTTATACTCGGGGGGGACGACTAGCACAGATACGCAGTATTTT
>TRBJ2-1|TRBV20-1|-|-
CSARDSSRQNEQFF
TGCAGTGCTAGAGATTCGAGCCGCCAAAATGAGCAGTTCTTC
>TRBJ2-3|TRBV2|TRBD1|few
CANAPGQSTDTQYF
TGTGCCAACGCTCCGGGACAGAGCACAGATACGCAGTATTTT
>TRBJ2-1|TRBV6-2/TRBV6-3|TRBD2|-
CASSLSGISYNEQFF
TGTGCCAGCAGCCTCAGCGGGATCTCCTACAATGAGCAGTTCTTC
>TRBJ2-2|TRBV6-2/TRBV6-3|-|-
CASSYSIGELFF
TGTGCCAGCAGTTACTCGATCGGGGAGCTGTTTTTT
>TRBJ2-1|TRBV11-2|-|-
CASSTGTPNNEQFF
TGTGCCAGCAGCACCGGGACTCCGAATAATGAGCAGTTCTTC